Included here is one TCR beta chain sequence, with context. What it binds is not known. Trimming removed 2 bases from V and 0 bases from J; junction bases left unmatched: 8. The length of the CDR3 is 18 residues. The germline CDR1 and CDR2 sequences are SGHKS and YYEKEE (reference sequence). This entry is derived from a study of cytomegalovirus exposure and HLA in healthy donors. Notes on the study in general: Immune exposure information comprised only CMV serostatus. Follow-up analysis found HLA locus-dependent TCR association rates, highest for DRB1 and lowest for HLA-C. Most of the CMV-associated TCR beta chains (in a later analysis) appeared to be HLA-restricted.

PCR was performed using 60 Vbeta and 13 Jbeta primers. Assay used: immunoSEQ multiplex PCR; TCRdb lists only in-frame clones, some missing. The top ten hold around 1% of the sample, which has roughly 190,000 clones, around 90% seen once. The chain couples TRBV5-5 to TRBJ2-1; TRBD1 aligns across 10 bases. This TCR derives from a boy younger than 10 in good health and CMV-seronegative. Material: PBMCs. CDR3: CASSFRTGGALSYNEQFF. The CDR3 DNA follows: TGTGCCAGCAGCTTCAGGACAGGGGGTGCCCTCTCCTACAATGAGCAGTTCTTC.